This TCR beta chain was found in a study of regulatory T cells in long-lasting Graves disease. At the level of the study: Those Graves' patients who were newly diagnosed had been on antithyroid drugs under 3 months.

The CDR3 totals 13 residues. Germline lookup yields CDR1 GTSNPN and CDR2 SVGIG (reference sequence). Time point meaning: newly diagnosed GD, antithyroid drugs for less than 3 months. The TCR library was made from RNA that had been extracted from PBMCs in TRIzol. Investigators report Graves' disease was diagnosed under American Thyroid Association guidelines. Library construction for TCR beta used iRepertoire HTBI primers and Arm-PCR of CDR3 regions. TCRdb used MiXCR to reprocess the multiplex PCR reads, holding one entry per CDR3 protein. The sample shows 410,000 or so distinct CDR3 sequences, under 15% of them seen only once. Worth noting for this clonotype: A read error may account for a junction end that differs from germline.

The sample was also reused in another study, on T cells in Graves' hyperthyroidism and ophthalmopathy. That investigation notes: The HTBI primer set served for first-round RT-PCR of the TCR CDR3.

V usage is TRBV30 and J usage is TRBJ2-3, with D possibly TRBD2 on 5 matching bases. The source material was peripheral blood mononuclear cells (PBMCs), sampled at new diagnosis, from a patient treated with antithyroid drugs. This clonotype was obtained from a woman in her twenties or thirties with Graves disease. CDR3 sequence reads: CAWSRGPPDTRYF. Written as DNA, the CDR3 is TGTGCCTGGAGCCGAGGGCCTCCAGATACGCGGTATTTT.